This T cell receptor (beta chain) originates from a study of beta chain features in type 1 diabetes (dated by TCRdb to 2016 to 2019). Concerning the study at large: No differences in mean age, gender distribution, total cell number or subset yield were found between patients and healthy donors. In the study, recently diagnosed type 1 diabetes patients and matched healthy donors were compared on the TCRB repertoires of their sorted circulating CD4+ T cell subsets. Whereas all 28 donors provided naive and central memory subsets, regulatory and stem cell-like memory subsets were isolated from just 8 patients and roughly 8 healthy donors. A total of 107,917,701 sorted cells were examined across all samples, and RNA yield correlated strongly with the number of cells per subset. On the study overall, not on this receptor specifically: Type 1 diabetes patients showed a moderate but significant shortening of TCRB CDR3 length in all four CD4+ subsets. Fewer insertions and more nucleotide deletions at VDJ recombination sites were observed in patients with type 1 diabetes, implying thymic rearrangement abnormalities. Naive, central memory and regulatory TCRB repertoires appeared to be more similar among patients than among healthy donors. Because cDNA rather than genomic DNA was sequenced, highly expressing activated cells could have been over-represented, although no difference in activation and CD3 levels was found between groups. Because the HLA sub-analyses included only small numbers of individuals, any influence of HLA type on TCRB rearrangement was left unresolved. PCR might favor shorter templates, but patient and control samples were amplified and corrected together, so any skew would affect both groups equally.

Each donor gave one peripheral blood draw, averaging around 120 mL, which was collected into heparinised tubes. Using a panel that included CD45RO, CCR7, CD25, CD127, CD95 and CD27, naive, central memory, regulatory and stem cell-like memory CD4+ T cells were sorted on a BD FACSAria II. All sorted populations exceeded 95% purity. PBMCs were separated immediately by Lymphoprep density gradient centrifugation and were stained directly, without being cultured. So that batch effects would be minimized, each experiment stained and sorted samples in pairs, pairing one healthy donor with one patient. This clone appeared a few times. Its antigen specificity is not known. Base qualities are not provided; no much larger clone lies one nucleotide away. The High Capacity cDNA Reverse Transcription Kit was used to reverse transcribe all of the isolated RNA, meaning that expressed TCRB transcripts were what got sequenced. Deep immunoSEQ sequencing was performed on naive, central memory and regulatory T cell samples, with an average of about 3.6 million total reads per sample. Sorted cells were lysed in RLT buffer, and RNA was extracted using DNase-treated RNeasy Micro or Mini kits according to cell number. Each cell subset was processed separately to prevent cross-contamination, with patient and healthy donor samples processed together. The immunoSEQ multiplex PCR was used to amplify TCRB sequences from cDNA, generating 87-bp fragments that spanned the CDR3 region. Sequencing of the amplicons was done on the Illumina HiSeq platform. The original methods were these. PCR bias was corrected computationally using synthetic template baselines, and reads within Hamming distance 2 were collapsed, with unmergeable singletons discarded. By aligning reads against IMGT, V, D and J genes, CDR3 length, and insertions or deletions at six rearrangement sites were assigned. Within each subset, clonotype counts were normalized to sorted cell number, after which true diversity and Gini coefficients were computed with the tcR R package. The overlap coefficient, calculated on TCRB nucleotide sequences, was used to measure repertoire sharing. TCRdb re-hosts the immuneACCESS table, in-frame sequences only. Its copies lack some clones; in the studies checked, an unresolved V gene accounts for under half of them, and the cause for the rest is not known. The D gene and trimming were derived from the DNA, and the V and J assignments and clone size from that table. The sample table contains some 360,000 clones; only one count was recorded for 8% to 10% of them. About 0.64% of the sample goes to the ten largest clones.

The CDR3 spans 13 residues, from the cysteine through the phenylalanine. Left in the record is the CDR3 DNA by itself, 39 bases read in frame from the first base. Sequences SNHLY (CDR1) and FYNNEI (CDR2) are obtained from the germline V gene. The germline ends are 12 bases apart after V is trimmed by 7 bases and J by 2 bases. The origin of this receptor is a man in his thirties or forties with type 1 diabetes. The chain joins TRBV2 to TRBJ2-7; a tentative D call is TRBD2 (5 bases match). The source material was central memory CD4+ T cells from blood. The DNA is TGTGCCAGCATACCGGACGGGACCTACGAGCAGTACTTC. Translated, this gives CASIPDGTYEQYF.